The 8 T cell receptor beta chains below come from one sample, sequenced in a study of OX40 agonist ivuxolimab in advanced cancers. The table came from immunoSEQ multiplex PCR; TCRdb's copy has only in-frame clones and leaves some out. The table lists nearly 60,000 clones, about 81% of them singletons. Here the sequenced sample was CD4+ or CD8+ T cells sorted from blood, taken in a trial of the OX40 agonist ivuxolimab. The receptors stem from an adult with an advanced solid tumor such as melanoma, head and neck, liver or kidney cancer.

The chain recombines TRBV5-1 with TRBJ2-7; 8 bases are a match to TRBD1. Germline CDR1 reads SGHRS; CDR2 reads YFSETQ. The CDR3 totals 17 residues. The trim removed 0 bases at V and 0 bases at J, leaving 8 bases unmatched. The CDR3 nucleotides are TGCGCCAGCAGCTTGGCAGGGGGCGGCAGGAGCTCCTACGAGCAGTACTTC. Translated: CASSLAGGGRSSYEQYF.

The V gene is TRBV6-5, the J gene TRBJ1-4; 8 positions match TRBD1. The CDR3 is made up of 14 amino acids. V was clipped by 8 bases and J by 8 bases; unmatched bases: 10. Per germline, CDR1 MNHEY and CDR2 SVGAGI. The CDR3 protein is CASAPGGGYEKLFF. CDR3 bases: TGTGCCAGCGCACCAGGGGGCGGGTACGAAAAACTGTTTTTT.

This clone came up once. CDR3 nucleotides: TGTGCCAGCAGTGGGCTGGCGTCCGGGGCCAACGTCCTGACTTTC. This sequence encodes CASSGLASGANVLTF. The rearrangement joins TRBV28 to TRBJ2-6; D call uncertain. The germline V and J ends were trimmed by 5 bases and 4 bases, with 12 bases remaining between them. Germline V gives CDR1 MDHEN, CDR2 SYDVKM. CDR3 size: 15 residues. Full variable domain (outside the CDR3, taken from reference TRBV28 and TRBJ2-6): DVKVTQSSRYLVKRTGEKVFLECVQDMDHENMFWYRQDPGLGLRLIYFSYDVKMKEKGDIPEGYSVSREKKERFSLILESASTNQTSMYLCASSGLASGANVLTFGAGSRLTVL.

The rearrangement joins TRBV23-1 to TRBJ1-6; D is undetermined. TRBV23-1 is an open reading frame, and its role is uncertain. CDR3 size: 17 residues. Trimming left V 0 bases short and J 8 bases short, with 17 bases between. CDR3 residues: CASSQSSETAVDSPLHF. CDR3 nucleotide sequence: TGCGCCAGCAGTCAATCGTCAGAAACCGCGGTGGATTCACCCCTCCACTTT.

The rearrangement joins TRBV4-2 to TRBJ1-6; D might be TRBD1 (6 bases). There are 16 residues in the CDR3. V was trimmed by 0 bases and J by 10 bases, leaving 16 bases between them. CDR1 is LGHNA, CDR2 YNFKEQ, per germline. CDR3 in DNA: TGTGCCAGCAGCCAAGATTCGGCGAGAACAGGGTCACCCCTCCACTTT. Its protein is CASSQDSARTGSPLHF.

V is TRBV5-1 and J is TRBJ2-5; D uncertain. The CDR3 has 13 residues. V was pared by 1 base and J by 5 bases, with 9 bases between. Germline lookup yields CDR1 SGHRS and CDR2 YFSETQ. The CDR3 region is CASSLNFQETQYF. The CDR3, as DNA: TGCGCCAGCAGCTTGAACTTTCAGGAGACCCAGTACTTC.

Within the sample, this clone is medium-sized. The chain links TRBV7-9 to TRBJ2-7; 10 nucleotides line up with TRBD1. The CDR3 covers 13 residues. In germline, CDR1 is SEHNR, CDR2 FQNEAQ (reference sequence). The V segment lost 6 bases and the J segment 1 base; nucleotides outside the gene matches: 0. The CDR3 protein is CASRGQGSYEQYF. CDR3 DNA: TGTGCCAGCAGGGGACAGGGGTCCTACGAGCAGTACTTC.

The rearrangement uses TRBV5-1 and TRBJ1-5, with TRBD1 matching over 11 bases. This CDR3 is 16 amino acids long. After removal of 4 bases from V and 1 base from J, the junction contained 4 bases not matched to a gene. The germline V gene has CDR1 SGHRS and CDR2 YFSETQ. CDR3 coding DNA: TGCGCCAGCAGCCCAGGACAGGGGGCAAGCAATCAGCCCCAGCATTTT. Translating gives CASSPGQGASNQPQHF.